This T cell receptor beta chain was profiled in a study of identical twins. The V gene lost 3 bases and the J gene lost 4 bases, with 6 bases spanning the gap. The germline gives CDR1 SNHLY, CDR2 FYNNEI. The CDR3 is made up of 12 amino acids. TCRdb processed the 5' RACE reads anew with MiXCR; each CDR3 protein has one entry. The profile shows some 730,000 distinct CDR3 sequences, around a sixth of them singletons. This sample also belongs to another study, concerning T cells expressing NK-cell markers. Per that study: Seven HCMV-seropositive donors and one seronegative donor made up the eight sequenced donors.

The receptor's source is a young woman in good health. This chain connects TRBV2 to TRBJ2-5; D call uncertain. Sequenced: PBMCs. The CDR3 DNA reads TGTGCCAGCAGTGAGCGACGAGAGACCCAGTACTTC. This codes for CASSERRETQYF.